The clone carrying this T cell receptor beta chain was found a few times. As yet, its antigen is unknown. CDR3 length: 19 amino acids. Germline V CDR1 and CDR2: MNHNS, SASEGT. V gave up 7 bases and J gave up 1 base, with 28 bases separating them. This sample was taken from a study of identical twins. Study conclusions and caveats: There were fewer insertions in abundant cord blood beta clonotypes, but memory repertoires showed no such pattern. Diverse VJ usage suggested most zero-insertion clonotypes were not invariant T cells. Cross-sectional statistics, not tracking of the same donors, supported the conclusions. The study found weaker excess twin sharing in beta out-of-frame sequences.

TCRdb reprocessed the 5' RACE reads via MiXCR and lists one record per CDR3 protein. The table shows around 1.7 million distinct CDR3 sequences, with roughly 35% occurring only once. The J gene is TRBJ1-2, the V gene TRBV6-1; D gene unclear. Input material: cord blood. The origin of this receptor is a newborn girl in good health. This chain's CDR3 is CASMQAHSTRPFFNYGYTF. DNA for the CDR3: TGTGCCAGCATGCAGGCTCATTCCACTCGTCCCTTTTTTAACTATGGCTACACCTTC.